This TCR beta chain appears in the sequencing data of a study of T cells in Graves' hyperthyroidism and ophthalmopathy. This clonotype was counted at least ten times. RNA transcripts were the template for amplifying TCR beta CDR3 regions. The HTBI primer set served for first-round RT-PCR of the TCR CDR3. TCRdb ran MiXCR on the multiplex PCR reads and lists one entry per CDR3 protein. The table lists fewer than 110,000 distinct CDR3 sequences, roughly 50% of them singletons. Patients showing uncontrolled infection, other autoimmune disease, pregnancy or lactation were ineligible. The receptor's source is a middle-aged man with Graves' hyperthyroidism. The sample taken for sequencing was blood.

As DNA, the CDR3 is TGTGCCAGCAGCTCGGCAGGGGCCAACGTCCTGACTTTC. It translates to CASSSAGANVLTF. This chain joins TRBV7-6 and TRBJ2-6; the D is unclear. Trimming removed 4 bases at V and 4 bases at J, with 5 bases between. CDR1 is SGHVS and CDR2 is FNYEAQ in the germline V gene. This CDR3 spans 13 amino acids.